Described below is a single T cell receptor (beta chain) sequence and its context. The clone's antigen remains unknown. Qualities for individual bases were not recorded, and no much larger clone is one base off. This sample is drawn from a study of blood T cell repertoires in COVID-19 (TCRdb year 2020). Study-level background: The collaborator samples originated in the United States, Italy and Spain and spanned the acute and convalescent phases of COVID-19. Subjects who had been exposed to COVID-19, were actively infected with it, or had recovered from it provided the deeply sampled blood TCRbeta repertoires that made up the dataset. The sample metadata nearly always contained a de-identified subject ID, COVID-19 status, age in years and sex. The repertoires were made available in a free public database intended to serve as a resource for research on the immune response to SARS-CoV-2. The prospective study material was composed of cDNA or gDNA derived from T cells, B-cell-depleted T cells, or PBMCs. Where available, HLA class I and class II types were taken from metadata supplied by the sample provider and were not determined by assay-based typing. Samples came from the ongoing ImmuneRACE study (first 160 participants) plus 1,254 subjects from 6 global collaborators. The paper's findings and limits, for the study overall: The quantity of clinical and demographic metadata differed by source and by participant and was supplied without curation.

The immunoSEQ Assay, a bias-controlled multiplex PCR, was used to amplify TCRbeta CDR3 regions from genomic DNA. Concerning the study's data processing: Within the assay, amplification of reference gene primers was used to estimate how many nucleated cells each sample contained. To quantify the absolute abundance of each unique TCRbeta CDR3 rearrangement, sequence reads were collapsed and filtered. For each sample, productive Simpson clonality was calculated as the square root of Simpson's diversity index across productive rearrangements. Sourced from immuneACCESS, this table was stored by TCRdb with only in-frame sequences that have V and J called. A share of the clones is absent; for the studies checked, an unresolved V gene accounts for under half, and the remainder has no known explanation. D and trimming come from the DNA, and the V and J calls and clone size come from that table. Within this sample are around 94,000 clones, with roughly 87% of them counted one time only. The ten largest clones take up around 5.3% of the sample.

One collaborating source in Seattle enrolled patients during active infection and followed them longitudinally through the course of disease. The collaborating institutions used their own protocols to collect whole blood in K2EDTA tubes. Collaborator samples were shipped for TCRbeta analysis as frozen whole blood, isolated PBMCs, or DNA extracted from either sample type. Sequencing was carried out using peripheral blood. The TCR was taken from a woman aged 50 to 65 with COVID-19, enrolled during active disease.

The DNA is as follows: TGTGCCAGCAGCCATCTAGCGGGGGGGCCCAATGAGCAGTTCTTC. The resulting protein is CASSHLAGGPNEQFF. This sequence uses TRBV11-1 and TRBJ2-1; TRBD2 agrees with 12 junctional bases. From the germline V gene (reference sequence), CDR1 is SGHAT and CDR2 is FQDESV. Unmatched junction bases come to 5, with V trimmed by 5 bases and J by 6 bases. Counted from cysteine to phenylalanine, this CDR3 has 15 amino acids. Of all the DNA, just the CDR3 is kept, 45 bases in frame from base 1.